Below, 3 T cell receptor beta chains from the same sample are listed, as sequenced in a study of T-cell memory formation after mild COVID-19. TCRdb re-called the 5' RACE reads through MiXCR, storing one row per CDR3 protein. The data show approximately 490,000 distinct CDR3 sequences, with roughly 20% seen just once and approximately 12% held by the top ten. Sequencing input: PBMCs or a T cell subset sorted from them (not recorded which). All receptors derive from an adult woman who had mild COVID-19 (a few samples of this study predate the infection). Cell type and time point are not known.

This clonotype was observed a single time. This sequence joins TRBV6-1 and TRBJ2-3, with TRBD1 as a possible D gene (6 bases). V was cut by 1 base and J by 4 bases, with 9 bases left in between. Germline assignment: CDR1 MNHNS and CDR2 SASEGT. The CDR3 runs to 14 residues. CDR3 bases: TGTGCCAGCAGTGAAGAGGGACACTCAGATACGCAGTATTTT. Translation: CASSEEGHSDTQYF.

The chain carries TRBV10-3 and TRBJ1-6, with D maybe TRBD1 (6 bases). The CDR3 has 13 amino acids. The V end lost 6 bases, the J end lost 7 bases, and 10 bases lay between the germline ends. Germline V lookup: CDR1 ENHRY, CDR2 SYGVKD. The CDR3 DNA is TGTGCCATCAGCTACGGGACAAATTCACCCCTCCACTTT. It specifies CAISYGTNSPLHF.

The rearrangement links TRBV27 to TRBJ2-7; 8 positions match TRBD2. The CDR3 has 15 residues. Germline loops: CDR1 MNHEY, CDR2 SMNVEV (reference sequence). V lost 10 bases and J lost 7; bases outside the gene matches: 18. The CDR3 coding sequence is TGTGCCACCCACCCCGATAGCGGGAAATCGGGGGAGCAGTACTTC. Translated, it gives CATHPDSGKSGEQYF.